This TCR beta chain was obtained from a study of blood T cell repertoires in COVID-19. Background on the study: Acute and convalescent COVID-19 specimens originated in the United States, Italy and Spain. Nucleic acid was either cDNA or gDNA, and it came from T cells, B-cell-depleted T cells, or PBMCs.

In this sample, this clone turned up a few times. Germline CDR1 MNHNS, CDR2 SASEGT. V lost 2 bases and J lost 3; bases outside the gene matches: 1. This CDR3 has 15 amino acids. In the source study's methods: Reference gene primer amplification gave nucleated cell count estimates. This table comes from immunoSEQ multiplex PCR, and its TCRdb copy is limited to in-frame clones, with some not included. From that table come the V and J calls and clone size; the DNA was used to work out D and trimming. Of 300,000 or so clones detected, more than 75% appear once; the ten largest clones hold 1.3%. The clonotype comes from a man aged 65 to 79 with acute or convalescent COVID-19. Input material: peripheral blood. This chain uses TRBV6-1 with TRBJ2-1; 10 bases line up with TRBD2. The DNA for the CDR3 is TGTGCCAGCAGTGAAACTAGCGGGGACTACAATGAGCAGTTCTTC. Its translation is CASSETSGDYNEQFF.